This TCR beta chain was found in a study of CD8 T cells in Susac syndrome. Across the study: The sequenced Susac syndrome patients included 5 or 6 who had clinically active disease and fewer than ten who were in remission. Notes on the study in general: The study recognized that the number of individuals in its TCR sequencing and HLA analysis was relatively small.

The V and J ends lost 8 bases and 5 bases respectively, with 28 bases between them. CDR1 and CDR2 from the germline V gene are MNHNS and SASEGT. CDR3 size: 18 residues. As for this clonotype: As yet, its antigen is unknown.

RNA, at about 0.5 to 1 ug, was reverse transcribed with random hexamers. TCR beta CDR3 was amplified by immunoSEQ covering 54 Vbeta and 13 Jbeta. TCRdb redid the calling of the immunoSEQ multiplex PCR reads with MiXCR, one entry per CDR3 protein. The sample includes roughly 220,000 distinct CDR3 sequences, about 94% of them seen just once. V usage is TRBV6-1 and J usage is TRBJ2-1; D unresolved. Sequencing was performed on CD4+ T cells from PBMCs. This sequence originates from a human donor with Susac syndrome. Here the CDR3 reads CASFFPLSGKGGHNEQFF. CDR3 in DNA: TGTGCCAGCTTTTTCCCTTTATCCGGCAAGGGTGGACACAATGAGCAGTTCTTC.